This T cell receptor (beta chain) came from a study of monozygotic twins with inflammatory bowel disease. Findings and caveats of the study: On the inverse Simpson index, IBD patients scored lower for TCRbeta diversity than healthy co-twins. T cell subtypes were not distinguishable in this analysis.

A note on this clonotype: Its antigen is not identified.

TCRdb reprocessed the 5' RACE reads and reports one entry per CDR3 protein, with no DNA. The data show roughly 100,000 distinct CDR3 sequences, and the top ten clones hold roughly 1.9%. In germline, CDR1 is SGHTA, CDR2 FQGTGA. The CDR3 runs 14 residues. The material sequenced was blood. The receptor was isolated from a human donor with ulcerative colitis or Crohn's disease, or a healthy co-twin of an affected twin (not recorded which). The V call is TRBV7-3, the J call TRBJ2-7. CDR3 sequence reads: CASSLNTGTYEQYF.